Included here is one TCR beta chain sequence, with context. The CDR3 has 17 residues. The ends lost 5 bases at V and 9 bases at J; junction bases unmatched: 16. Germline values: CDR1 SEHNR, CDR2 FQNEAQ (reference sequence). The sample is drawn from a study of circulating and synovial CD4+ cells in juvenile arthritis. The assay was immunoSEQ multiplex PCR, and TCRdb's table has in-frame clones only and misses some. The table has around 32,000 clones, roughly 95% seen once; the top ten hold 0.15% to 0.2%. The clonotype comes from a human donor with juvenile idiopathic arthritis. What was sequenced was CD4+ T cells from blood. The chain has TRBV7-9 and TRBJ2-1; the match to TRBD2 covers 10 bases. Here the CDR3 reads CASSRPGLAKDIGEQFF. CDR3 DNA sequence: TGTGCCAGCAGCCGCCCGGGACTAGCGAAAGACATCGGTGAGCAGTTCTTC.